These T cell receptor beta chains were read from a single sample in a study of shared clonotypes between healthy human individuals. This table comes from immunoSEQ multiplex PCR, and its TCRdb copy is limited to in-frame clones, with some not included. The sample has over 1.5 million clones, 95% to 99% seen once. Sequencing was done on a sample of naive CD4+ T cells sorted from blood. The receptors shown here come from a man under 40 in good health. The CDR3 runs from the conserved cysteine through the conserved F or W. Each record gives: D gene, clone size, V gene, J gene, CDR3 protein, CDR3 DNA. D genes are given only for firm matches. A clone size is listed for some rows: how often the clone was seen (once, few, many), or a class if it is expanded.

TRBD1	.	TRBV7-3	TRBJ2-1	CASSLSPGQGYEQFF	TGTGCCAGCAGCTTAAGTCCGGGACAGGGGTATGAGCAGTTCTTC
.	.	TRBV9	TRBJ2-2	CASSVSGSAGELFF	TGTGCCAGCAGCGTATCGGGGTCCGCCGGGGAGCTGTTTTTT
.	.	TRBV29-1	TRBJ2-6	CSVVLASGANVLTF	TGCAGCGTTGTATTGGCTTCTGGGGCCAACGTCCTGACTTTC
.	.	TRBV4-1	TRBJ2-3	CASSHPARLSTDTQYF	TGCGCCAGCAGCCATCCAGCCAGACTTAGCACAGATACGCAGTATTTT
.	.	TRBV10-2	TRBJ2-7	CASSGWAGLREQYF	TGCGCCAGCAGCGGCTGGGCGGGACTGCGCGAGCAGTACTTC
.	.	TRBV27	TRBJ2-2	CASSNHGTAVTGELFF	TGTGCCAGCAGCAACCATGGGACGGCTGTCACCGGGGAGCTGTTTTTT
TRBD1	.	TRBV28	TRBJ2-7	CASSRWTGASYGQYF	TGTGCCAGCAGCCGTTGGACAGGGGCGTCCTACGGGCAGTACTTC
.	.	TRBV30	TRBJ2-5	CAWSLGGQETQYF	TGTGCCTGGAGTTTGGGGGGCCAAGAGACCCAGTACTTC
TRBD2	.	TRBV7-7	TRBJ2-1	CASSLASSGRAQNEQFF	TGTGCTAGCAGCTTAGCGTCGAGCGGGAGGGCCCAAAATGAGCAGTTCTTC
TRBD1	.	TRBV6-1	TRBJ2-5	CASRQTGTMGAQYF	TGTGCCAGCAGACAGACAGGGACGATGGGGGCCCAGTACTTC
TRBD1	.	TRBV19	TRBJ1-1	CASPYRGPTEAFF	TGTGCCAGTCCGTACAGGGGACCCACTGAAGCTTTCTTT
.	.	TRBV30	TRBJ1-1	CACRRHMNTEAFF	TGTGCCTGCCGACGGCATATGAACACTGAAGCTTTCTTT
TRBD2	.	TRBV14	TRBJ2-1	CASSQRLAEHYNEQFF	TGTGCCAGCAGCCAAAGACTAGCGGAACACTACAATGAGCAGTTCTTC
.	.	TRBV2	TRBJ1-5	CASSEDRSNQPQHF	TGTGCCAGCAGTGAAGACAGGAGCAATCAGCCCCAGCATTTT
.	.	TRBV18	TRBJ1-5	CASSPSGRANQPQHF	TGTGCCAGCTCACCGTCGGGCAGGGCCAATCAGCCCCAGCATTTT
TRBD2	.	TRBV18	TRBJ2-1	CASSVRPASGNEQFF	TGTGCCAGCTCAGTTAGGCCCGCTAGCGGCAATGAGCAGTTCTTC
.	once	TRBV5-1	TRBJ2-1	CASSPGYHNEQFF	TGCGCCAGCAGCCCAGGGTACCACAATGAGCAGTTCTTC
TRBD1	.	TRBV9	TRBJ2-7	CASSVGSQGAHEQYF	TGTGCCAGCAGCGTAGGATCACAGGGGGCCCACGAGCAGTACTTC
.	.	TRBV7-2	TRBJ1-5	CASSFEGGGNQPQHF	TGTGCCAGCAGTTTTGAGGGGGGCGGCAATCAGCCCCAGCATTTT
TRBD2	.	TRBV7-6	TRBJ2-3	CASSLGLAATDTQYF	TGTGCCAGCAGCTTAGGGCTAGCGGCCACAGATACGCAGTATTTT
.	.	TRBV5-1	TRBJ2-2	CASTFRASDLFSGELFF	TGCGCCAGCACCTTTAGGGCGTCAGACCTTTTCAGCGGGGAGCTGTTTTTT
.	.	TRBV5-4	TRBJ2-3	CASSSVGSTDTQYF	TGTGCCAGCAGCTCCGTTGGAAGCACAGATACGCAGTATTTT
.	.	TRBV7-9	TRBJ2-7	CASSPDTYEQYF	TGTGCCAGCAGCCCCGACACCTACGAGCAGTACTTC
.	.	TRBV4-3	TRBJ2-7	CASSQGEEPYEQYF	TGCGCCAGCAGCCAAGGGGAGGAACCCTACGAGCAGTACTTC
TRBD1	.	TRBV30	TRBJ1-5	CAWSPGQFSGTNQPQHF	TGTGCCTGGAGTCCGGGACAGTTCTCAGGAACAAATCAGCCCCAGCATTTT
TRBD2	.	TRBV2	TRBJ2-5	CASSEVWGLAEPKQETQYF	TGTGCCAGCAGTGAAGTCTGGGGACTAGCGGAACCTAAACAAGAGACCCAGTACTTC
.	.	TRBV20-1	TRBJ1-2	CSASTVPGYTF	TGCAGTGCTAGTACAGTTCCTGGCTACACCTTC
.	.	TRBV6-5	TRBJ2-7	CASSSPGGSVNEQYF	TGTGCCAGCAGTTCTCCTGGGGGATCCGTCAACGAGCAGTACTTC
TRBD1	.	TRBV9	TRBJ1-1	CASSALDRGTEAFF	TGTGCCAGCAGCGCCCTCGACAGGGGAACTGAAGCTTTCTTT
.	.	TRBV5-1	TRBJ1-1	CASRPNRVGLVNTEAFF	TGCGCCAGCAGGCCGAACAGGGTTGGACTCGTAAACACTGAAGCTTTCTTT
.	.	TRBV10-3	TRBJ2-3	CAISGVWGTDTQYF	TGTGCCATCAGTGGTGTATGGGGCACAGATACGCAGTATTTT
TRBD1	.	TRBV30	TRBJ1-5	CAWSAIQGAQGNQPQHF	TGTGCCTGGAGCGCCATACAGGGGGCGCAGGGCAATCAGCCCCAGCATTTT
.	.	TRBV5-1	TRBJ2-1	CASSLGRSAYNEQFF	TGCGCCAGCAGCTTGGGCCGGTCGGCCTACAATGAGCAGTTCTTC
TRBD2	.	TRBV5-1	TRBJ2-3	CASSLQSGRAADTQYF	TGCGCCAGCAGCCTCCAGAGCGGGAGGGCCGCAGATACGCAGTATTTT
.	.	TRBV30	TRBJ2-3	CAWSGTSDTQYF	TGTGCCTGGAGCGGGACCTCAGATACGCAGTATTTT
TRBD2	.	TRBV29-1	TRBJ2-1	CSVLGLAGGWEQFF	TGCAGCGTTCTCGGACTAGCGGGCGGATGGGAGCAGTTCTTC
.	.	TRBV6-5	TRBJ2-1	CASSYMGGAANEQFF	TGTGCCAGCAGTTACATGGGGGGGGCCGCCAATGAGCAGTTCTTC
.	.	TRBV13	TRBJ2-5	CASSLLSSGAQETQYF	TGTGCCAGCAGCTTACTTTCCAGCGGAGCCCAAGAGACCCAGTACTTC
.	once	TRBV9	TRBJ2-5	CASSVWVSRGETQYF	TGTGCCAGCAGCGTATGGGTCAGTCGAGGGGAGACCCAGTACTTC
.	.	TRBV4-3	TRBJ2-3	CASSQGPDWMSTQYF	TGCGCCAGCAGCCAGGGTCCTGATTGGATGAGTACGCAGTATTTT
.	.	TRBV9	TRBJ1-1	CASSVGPDTEAFF	TGTGCCAGCAGCGTGGGACCCGACACTGAAGCTTTCTTT
.	.	TRBV18	TRBJ2-1	CASSPVTTRGLRNEQFF	TGTGCCAGCTCACCCGTGACGACTAGGGGGCTTCGCAATGAGCAGTTCTTC
.	.	TRBV10-3	TRBJ2-6	CAISELGTGANVLTF	TGTGCCATCAGTGAGTTAGGGACTGGGGCCAACGTCCTGACTTTC
.	.	TRBV5-1	TRBJ2-2	CASSKIATTLTGELFF	TGCGCCAGCAGCAAAATCGCGACGACCCTTACCGGGGAGCTGTTTTTT
.	.	TRBV29-1	TRBJ1-2	CSVSPGAYDGYTF	TGCAGCGTAAGTCCCGGGGCTTATGATGGCTACACCTTC
TRBD1	.	TRBV2	TRBJ2-7	CASSVGGGSEQYF	TGTGCCAGCAGTGTAGGGGGCGGCTCCGAGCAGTACTTC
.	.	TRBV11-3	TRBJ2-1	CASSPGTGEQFF	TGTGCCAGCAGCCCAGGGACCGGTGAGCAGTTCTTC
.	.	TRBV18	TRBJ1-3	CASSWSGNTIYF	TGTGCCAGCTCTTGGTCTGGAAACACCATATATTTT
.	.	TRBV7-8	TRBJ2-1	CASSVRKGVSYNEQFF	TGTGCCAGCAGCGTCCGCAAAGGGGTCTCCTACAATGAGCAGTTCTTC
TRBD1	.	TRBV7-6	TRBJ2-2	CASSFRQGRLTGELFF	TGTGCCAGCAGCTTTCGACAGGGCCGGCTCACCGGGGAGCTGTTTTTT
TRBD1	.	TRBV16	TRBJ1-2	CASSQSGQAPNYGYTF	TGTGCCAGCAGCCAATCCGGACAGGCCCCTAACTATGGCTACACCTTC
.	.	TRBV18	TRBJ2-1	CASSSFDDGYEQFF	TGTGCCAGCTCATCTTTTGACGACGGCTATGAGCAGTTCTTC
TRBD2	.	TRBV6-5	TRBJ2-7	CASKVPSGNSYEQYF	TGTGCCAGCAAGGTCCCTAGCGGGAACTCCTACGAGCAGTACTTC
.	once	TRBV5-1	TRBJ2-3	CASSFSLAGSSYADTQYF	TGCGCCAGCAGCTTTTCACTGGCGGGATCGTCTTATGCAGATACGCAGTATTTT